Sequencing of this TCR beta chain was carried out in a study of blood T cell repertoires in COVID-19 (TCRdb year 2020). In the study overall: The collaborator samples originated in the United States, Italy and Spain and spanned the acute and convalescent phases of COVID-19. The repertoires were released in a freely available public database intended as a resource for research on the immune response to SARS-CoV-2. The prospective study material was composed of cDNA or gDNA derived from T cells, B-cell-depleted T cells, or PBMCs. Subjects who had been exposed to COVID-19, were actively infected with it, or had recovered from it provided the deeply sampled blood TCRbeta repertoires that made up the dataset. Samples came from the ongoing ImmuneRACE study (first 160 participants) plus 1,254 subjects from 6 global collaborators. Where available, HLA class I and class II types were taken from metadata supplied by the sample provider and were not determined by assay-based typing. Sample metadata almost always included a de-identified subject ID, COVID-19 status, age in years and sex. Findings and caveats that apply to the study as a whole: The amount of clinical and demographic metadata varied by source and participant and was provided uncurated.

The immunoSEQ Assay, a bias-controlled multiplex PCR, was used to amplify TCRbeta CDR3 regions from genomic DNA. The authors processed their data as follows. Nucleated cell counts per sample were estimated from amplification of reference gene primers within the assay. To quantify the absolute abundance of each unique TCRbeta CDR3 rearrangement, sequence reads were collapsed and filtered. Productive Simpson clonality was computed per sample as the square root of Simpson's diversity index over productive rearrangements. This is the immuneACCESS table as TCRdb keeps it, with only in-frame sequences that have V and J called. A part of the clones is gone; compared with another copy, unresolved V genes explain less than half, and the rest is unexplained. V, J and clone size reflect that table, while D and trimming were determined from the DNA. This sample is represented by 200,000 to 250,000 clones; approximately 85% of them were singletons. The ten largest clones take up roughly 5.1% of the sample.

A note on this clone: Its antigen has not been determined. It has no much larger one-base neighbor in the sample; base qualities were not kept.

The germline ends are 11 bases apart after V is trimmed by 8 bases and J by 3 bases. The CDR3 goes from the cysteine to the phenylalanine over 12 residues. Only CDR3 DNA remains: 36 bases, in frame from the first base. The germline V gene sets CDR1 to MDHEN and CDR2 to SYDVKM. One collaborating source in Seattle enrolled patients during active infection and followed them longitudinally through the course of disease. Collaborating institutions collected whole blood in K2EDTA tubes following their own protocols. For TCRbeta analysis, collaborator samples were shipped as frozen whole blood, as isolated PBMCs, or as DNA extracted from either sample type.

The sample taken for sequencing was peripheral blood. The TCR originated in a woman aged 70-85 years with COVID-19, enrolled during active disease. The chain was built from TRBV28 and TRBJ2-7, and possibly TRBD2, on 5 matching bases. The CDR3 in this case is CASRGPLYEQYF. The sequence in DNA is TGTGCCAGCCGGGGTCCCCTCTACGAGCAGTACTTC.